These T cell receptor beta chains were read from a single sample in a study of early T cells in non-severe SARS-CoV-2 infection. TCRdb re-analysed the 5' RACE reads in MiXCR, keeping a single row per CDR3 protein. The data hold about 83,000 distinct CDR3 sequences, with roughly an eighth observed a single time. The sample comprised whole blood. The receptor source for this set is an adult who was a healthcare worker with PCR-confirmed SARS-CoV-2 infection or an uninfected control (not recorded which). CDR3s include the opening cysteine and the closing phenylalanine or tryptophan. The D gene is left open where the match is weak. Clone size appears in some rows only: once, few, many, or a class for an expanded clone.

d_call: .
v_call: TRBV23-1
clone_size: many
j_call: TRBJ2-7
cdr3_nt: TGCGCCAGCAGCCAGACTTGCTACGAGCAGTACTTC
cdr3_aa: CASSQTCYEQYF

d_call: TRBD2
v_call: TRBV5-1
clone_size: few
j_call: TRBJ2-1
cdr3_nt: TGCGCCAGCAGCTCGAGGACTAGTGTGCAGTTCTTC
cdr3_aa: CASSSRTSVQFF

d_call: .
v_call: TRBV6-6
clone_size: many
j_call: TRBJ1-1
cdr3_nt: TGTGCCAGCAGTTACCGCCGGTCATTAAGGAAATTCAACACTGAAGCTTTCTTT
cdr3_aa: CASSYRRSLRKFNTEAFF

d_call: TRBD1
v_call: TRBV5-1
clone_size: .
j_call: TRBJ2-5
cdr3_nt: TGCGCCAGCAGCAGGACAGGGAGTCAAGAGACCCAGTACTTC
cdr3_aa: CASSRTGSQETQYF

d_call: TRBD1
v_call: TRBV7-9
clone_size: many
j_call: TRBJ2-7
cdr3_nt: TGTGCCAGCAGCTTAGGGGGACAGGTCTACGAGCAGTACTTC
cdr3_aa: CASSLGGQVYEQYF

d_call: .
v_call: TRBV19
clone_size: few
j_call: TRBJ2-5
cdr3_nt: TGTGCCAGTAGTCAGTCAGGGTCTGAGACCCAGTACTTC
cdr3_aa: CASSQSGSETQYF

d_call: TRBD2
v_call: TRBV6-1
clone_size: few
j_call: TRBJ2-7
cdr3_nt: TGTGCCAGCAGTGAATGGCCTAGCGGCCCCACCTACGAGCAGTACTTC
cdr3_aa: CASSEWPSGPTYEQYF

d_call: .
v_call: TRBV9
clone_size: few
j_call: TRBJ1-4
cdr3_nt: TGTGCCAGCAGCGTATCGATTAATGAAAAACTGTTTTTT
cdr3_aa: CASSVSINEKLFF

d_call: TRBD1
v_call: TRBV30
clone_size: .
j_call: TRBJ1-2
cdr3_nt: TGTGCCTGGAGTGGAGGGGGCTATCGTGGCTACACCTTC
cdr3_aa: CAWSGGGYRGYTF

d_call: TRBD2
v_call: TRBV29-1
clone_size: .
j_call: TRBJ2-3
cdr3_nt: TGCAGCGGAAGACTAGCGGGAGAGGTAGATACGCAGTATTTT
cdr3_aa: CSGRLAGEVDTQYF

d_call: TRBD2
v_call: TRBV20-1
clone_size: .
j_call: TRBJ2-3
cdr3_nt: TGCAGTGACACCAGACTAGCGGGGGCGTCCACAGATACGCAGTATTTT
cdr3_aa: CSDTRLAGASTDTQYF

d_call: .
v_call: TRBV6-5
clone_size: many
j_call: TRBJ1-5
cdr3_nt: TGTGCCAGCAGTTACTCGGAGGGCTTTCAGCCCCAGCATTTT
cdr3_aa: CASSYSEGFQPQHF

d_call: .
v_call: TRBV28
clone_size: many
j_call: TRBJ2-3
cdr3_nt: TGTGCCAGCTCCGTCCTTGGATTTGGTAGCACAGATACGCAGTATTTT
cdr3_aa: CASSVLGFGSTDTQYF

d_call: TRBD2
v_call: TRBV6-6
clone_size: .
j_call: TRBJ2-7
cdr3_nt: TGTGCCAGCAGTGCCATCATAGCGGGCGAGCAGTACTTC
cdr3_aa: CASSAIIAGEQYF

d_call: .
v_call: TRBV12-3/TRBV12-4
clone_size: .
j_call: TRBJ2-1
cdr3_nt: TGTGCCAGCATTGTTGGGGGGACAGTCCACTACAATGAGCAGTTCTTC
cdr3_aa: CASIVGGTVHYNEQFF

d_call: .
v_call: TRBV6-6
clone_size: many
j_call: TRBJ2-5
cdr3_nt: TGTGCCAGCAGTTACTGGACAGACCAAGAGACCCAGTACTTC
cdr3_aa: CASSYWTDQETQYF

d_call: .
v_call: TRBV7-2
clone_size: .
j_call: TRBJ2-7
cdr3_nt: TGTGCCAGCAGCTTGGGTGGGAGATTTCTCGAGCAGTACTTC
cdr3_aa: CASSLGGRFLEQYF

d_call: .
v_call: TRBV24-1
clone_size: .
j_call: TRBJ2-1
cdr3_nt: TGTGCCACCAGTCTCGGATCCTACGGCAATGAGCAGTTCTTC
cdr3_aa: CATSLGSYGNEQFF

d_call: .
v_call: TRBV2
clone_size: few
j_call: TRBJ2-7
cdr3_nt: TGTGCCAGCAGTGAAACAGTCGAGCAGTACTTC
cdr3_aa: CASSETVEQYF

d_call: .
v_call: TRBV6-2/TRBV6-3
clone_size: many
j_call: TRBJ2-7
cdr3_nt: TGTGCCAGCAGTCCCAGGGAAGCGGCATATTACTTC
cdr3_aa: CASSPREAAYYF

d_call: .
v_call: TRBV9
clone_size: .
j_call: TRBJ2-1
cdr3_nt: TGTGCCAGCAGCGTAGCTTACAACATCTACAATGAGCAGTTCTTC
cdr3_aa: CASSVAYNIYNEQFF

d_call: TRBD1
v_call: TRBV28
clone_size: .
j_call: TRBJ2-7
cdr3_nt: TGTGCCAGCAGTGTACCGGGACAGGGTTACGAGCAGTACTTC
cdr3_aa: CASSVPGQGYEQYF

d_call: .
v_call: TRBV20-1
clone_size: .
j_call: TRBJ2-1
cdr3_nt: TGCAGTGCTCTCCGACCCGCCCCGGGCGATGAGCAGTTCTTC
cdr3_aa: CSALRPAPGDEQFF

d_call: .
v_call: TRBV18
clone_size: .
j_call: TRBJ2-3
cdr3_nt: TGTGCCAGCCTAAAGAAGGCAGATACGCAGTATTTT
cdr3_aa: CASLKKADTQYF

d_call: .
v_call: TRBV29-1
clone_size: few
j_call: TRBJ2-5
cdr3_nt: TGCAGCGTTGAAGTCCCCAGGGGTTCCGCTGAGACCCAGTACTTC
cdr3_aa: CSVEVPRGSAETQYF

d_call: .
v_call: TRBV20-1
clone_size: many
j_call: TRBJ1-1
cdr3_nt: TGCAGTGCCACAGGTCACAACACTGAAGCTTTCTTT
cdr3_aa: CSATGHNTEAFF

d_call: .
v_call: TRBV7-9
clone_size: many
j_call: TRBJ2-3
cdr3_nt: TGTGCCAGCAGTCATCAGGGGCGGAGGGTTAGCACAGATACGCAGTATTTT
cdr3_aa: CASSHQGRRVSTDTQYF

d_call: .
v_call: TRBV9
clone_size: .
j_call: TRBJ2-6
cdr3_nt: TGTGCCAGCAGCGTAGGACCGAGCTCTGGGGCCAACGTCCTGACTTTC
cdr3_aa: CASSVGPSSGANVLTF

d_call: .
v_call: TRBV7-2
clone_size: .
j_call: TRBJ2-3
cdr3_nt: TGTGCCAGCAGCTCAAATCGAAACCCCACAGATACGCAGTATTTT
cdr3_aa: CASSSNRNPTDTQYF

d_call: .
v_call: TRBV6-2/TRBV6-3
clone_size: .
j_call: TRBJ2-3
cdr3_nt: TGTGCCAGCGGGGAAGGACAGACCACAATTACTCCAAAGTTCACAGATACGCAGTATTTT
cdr3_aa: CASGEGQTTITPKFTDTQYF

d_call: .
v_call: TRBV27
clone_size: few
j_call: TRBJ2-2
cdr3_nt: TGTGCCAGCAGTATGATTTGGGGGGAGCTGTTTTTT
cdr3_aa: CASSMIWGELFF

d_call: TRBD1
v_call: TRBV29-1
clone_size: .
j_call: TRBJ2-7
cdr3_nt: TGCAGCGTTGGTGGGGGACAGATCTCCTACGAGCAGTACTTC
cdr3_aa: CSVGGGQISYEQYF

d_call: .
v_call: TRBV2
clone_size: .
j_call: TRBJ2-3
cdr3_nt: TGTGCCAGCAGTTTAACGTGGTCAGATACGCAGTATTTT
cdr3_aa: CASSLTWSDTQYF

d_call: TRBD2
v_call: TRBV12-3/TRBV12-4
clone_size: .
j_call: TRBJ2-3
cdr3_nt: TGTGCCAGCAGTTTAGGCGGGAGGGCAGATACGCAGTATTTT
cdr3_aa: CASSLGGRADTQYF

d_call: .
v_call: TRBV5-1
clone_size: .
j_call: TRBJ2-1
cdr3_nt: TGCGCCAGCAGCTTCGAGGGGAACTCCTACAATGAGCAGTTCTTC
cdr3_aa: CASSFEGNSYNEQFF

d_call: .
v_call: TRBV24-1
clone_size: .
j_call: TRBJ2-5
cdr3_nt: TGTGCCACCAGTGATCTGAAAGAGACCCAGTACTTC
cdr3_aa: CATSDLKETQYF

d_call: .
v_call: TRBV19
clone_size: .
j_call: TRBJ2-7
cdr3_nt: TGTGCCAGTGATAACGGATACGAGCAGTACTTC
cdr3_aa: CASDNGYEQYF

d_call: TRBD2
v_call: TRBV3-1
clone_size: .
j_call: TRBJ2-1
cdr3_nt: TGTGCCAGCAGCGAACGACTAGCGGGAGGGTCCTACAATGAGCAGTTCTTC
cdr3_aa: CASSERLAGGSYNEQFF

d_call: TRBD1
v_call: TRBV30
clone_size: .
j_call: TRBJ1-6
cdr3_nt: TGTGCCTGGAGTAAGGGACAGCAAAATTCACCCCTCCACTTT
cdr3_aa: CAWSKGQQNSPLHF

d_call: .
v_call: TRBV4-3
clone_size: many
j_call: TRBJ1-5
cdr3_nt: TGCGCCAGCAGCCAAGATCATTTAGGCAATCAGCCCCAGCATTTT
cdr3_aa: CASSQDHLGNQPQHF

d_call: .
v_call: TRBV7-2
clone_size: .
j_call: TRBJ2-3
cdr3_nt: TGTGCCAGCAGCTTACAGGTGGGCGGAGTGGCAGATACGCAGTATTTT
cdr3_aa: CASSLQVGGVADTQYF

d_call: TRBD2
v_call: TRBV7-2
clone_size: few
j_call: TRBJ2-3
cdr3_nt: TGTGCCAGCAGCCAGAGCGGGAGCGTCGCAGATACGCAGTATTTT
cdr3_aa: CASSQSGSVADTQYF

d_call: .
v_call: TRBV7-2
clone_size: .
j_call: TRBJ2-3
cdr3_nt: TGTGCCAGCAGCCAAACCATTTGGGACGTGACAGATACGCAGTATTTT
cdr3_aa: CASSQTIWDVTDTQYF

d_call: .
v_call: TRBV5-8
clone_size: .
j_call: TRBJ1-5
cdr3_nt: TGTGCCAGCAGTGGACAGAATCTTCCCACCCAGCATTTT
cdr3_aa: CASSGQNLPTQHF

d_call: .
v_call: TRBV5-5
clone_size: .
j_call: TRBJ1-4
cdr3_nt: TGTGCCAGCAGCTTGGGTCTGGGGGCAACTAATGAAAAACTGTTTTTT
cdr3_aa: CASSLGLGATNEKLFF

d_call: .
v_call: TRBV25-1
clone_size: few
j_call: TRBJ1-3
cdr3_nt: TGTGCCAGCAGTGAATTCCGGACAGCCTCTGGAAACACCATATATTTT
cdr3_aa: CASSEFRTASGNTIYF

d_call: .
v_call: TRBV6-6
clone_size: .
j_call: TRBJ2-1
cdr3_nt: TGTGCCAGCAGTCTGGGCCCACTCAATGAGCAGTTCTTC
cdr3_aa: CASSLGPLNEQFF

d_call: TRBD1
v_call: TRBV25-1
clone_size: .
j_call: TRBJ2-3
cdr3_nt: TGTGCCAGCAGTCAGACAGGGATTCGGGCAGATACGCAGTATTTT
cdr3_aa: CASSQTGIRADTQYF

d_call: .
v_call: TRBV9
clone_size: .
j_call: TRBJ1-6
cdr3_nt: TGTGCCAGCAAGGAGAGCTCCTATAATTCACCCCTCCACTTT
cdr3_aa: CASKESSYNSPLHF

d_call: TRBD2
v_call: TRBV7-2
clone_size: .
j_call: TRBJ2-1
cdr3_nt: TGTGCCAGCAGCTTACGGCGGGAGTCCTACAATGAGCAGTTCTTC
cdr3_aa: CASSLRRESYNEQFF

d_call: .
v_call: TRBV6-1
clone_size: few
j_call: TRBJ1-1
cdr3_nt: TGTGCCAGCAGTGATTTCCGTGAAGCTTTCTTT
cdr3_aa: CASSDFREAFF

d_call: TRBD1
v_call: TRBV20-1
clone_size: many
j_call: TRBJ1-6
cdr3_nt: TGCAGTGCTAGGGCGACAGGGTATTCACCCCTCCACTTT
cdr3_aa: CSARATGYSPLHF

d_call: TRBD1
v_call: TRBV7-2
clone_size: .
j_call: TRBJ2-7
cdr3_nt: TGTGCCAGCAGCTTAGAGGGGGCCGGGGTGCAGTACTTC
cdr3_aa: CASSLEGAGVQYF

d_call: TRBD1
v_call: TRBV5-4
clone_size: few
j_call: TRBJ2-7
cdr3_nt: TGTGCCAGCAGCCCCCAAGACAGGGGGCTCCACGAGCAGTACTTC
cdr3_aa: CASSPQDRGLHEQYF

d_call: .
v_call: TRBV29-1
clone_size: few
j_call: TRBJ1-2
cdr3_nt: TGCAGCGTTGAAGACAGGGGCGACTATGGCTACACCTTC
cdr3_aa: CSVEDRGDYGYTF

d_call: TRBD2
v_call: TRBV7-2
clone_size: few
j_call: TRBJ2-3
cdr3_nt: TGTGCCAGCAGCTTAGGATATCCGGGAGGGCTCGATACGCAGTATTTT
cdr3_aa: CASSLGYPGGLDTQYF

d_call: .
v_call: TRBV2
clone_size: .
j_call: TRBJ1-5
cdr3_nt: TGTGCCAGCAGTGAAAGGCAGCTAAATCAGCCCCAGCATTTT
cdr3_aa: CASSERQLNQPQHF

d_call: .
v_call: TRBV7-2
clone_size: few
j_call: TRBJ1-5
cdr3_nt: TGTGCCAGCAGCTCTGACAGGAGTTTTCAGCCCCAGCATTTT
cdr3_aa: CASSSDRSFQPQHF

d_call: TRBD1
v_call: TRBV5-4
clone_size: .
j_call: TRBJ2-7
cdr3_nt: TGTGCCAGCAGCCCGCCGGGACAGTTTAGCTCCTACGAGCAGTACTTC
cdr3_aa: CASSPPGQFSSYEQYF